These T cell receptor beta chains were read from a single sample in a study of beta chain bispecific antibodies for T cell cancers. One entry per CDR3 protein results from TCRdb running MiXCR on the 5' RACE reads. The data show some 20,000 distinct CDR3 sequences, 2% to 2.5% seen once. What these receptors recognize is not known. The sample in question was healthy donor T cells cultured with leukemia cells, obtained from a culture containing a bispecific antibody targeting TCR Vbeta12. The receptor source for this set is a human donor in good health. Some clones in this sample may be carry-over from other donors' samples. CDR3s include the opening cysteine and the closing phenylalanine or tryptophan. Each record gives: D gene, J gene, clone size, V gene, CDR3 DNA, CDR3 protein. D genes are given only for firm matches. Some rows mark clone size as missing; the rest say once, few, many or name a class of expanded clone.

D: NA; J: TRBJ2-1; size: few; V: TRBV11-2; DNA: TGTGCCAGCAGCTCCTTCCGACTAGAGGAGAATGAGCAGTTCTTC; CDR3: CASSSFRLEENEQFF
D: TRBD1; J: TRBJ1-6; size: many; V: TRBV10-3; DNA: TGTGCCATCAGACGGACAGGGGGCTCTGCGGATTCACCCCTCCACTTT; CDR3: CAIRRTGGSADSPLHF
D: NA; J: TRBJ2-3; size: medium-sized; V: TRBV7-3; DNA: TGTGCCAGCAGCTTAATTGTTGATGGTACGCAGTATTTT; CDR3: CASSLIVDGTQYF
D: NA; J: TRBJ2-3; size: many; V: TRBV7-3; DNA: TGTGCCAGCAGCTCAGGGGGGGCCACAGATACGCAGTATTTT; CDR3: CASSSGGATDTQYF
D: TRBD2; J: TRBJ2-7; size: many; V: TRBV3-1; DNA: TGTGCCAGCAGCACCCGGACTAGCGGGGGGGTAGGCGAGCAGTACTTC; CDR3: CASSTRTSGGVGEQYF
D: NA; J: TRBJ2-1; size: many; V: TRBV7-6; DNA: TGTGCCAGCAGCTTAGCGCCGACGGAGGTTGAGCAGTTCTTC; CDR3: CASSLAPTEVEQFF
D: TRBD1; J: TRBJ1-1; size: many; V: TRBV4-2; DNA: TGTGCCAGCAGCCTTGGACAGGGTATGGGCACTGAAGCTTTCTTT; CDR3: CASSLGQGMGTEAFF
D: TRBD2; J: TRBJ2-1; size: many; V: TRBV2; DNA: TGTGCCAGCAGTGAAGCGCTAGCGGGAAGGGGTGAGCAGTTCTTC; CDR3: CASSEALAGRGEQFF
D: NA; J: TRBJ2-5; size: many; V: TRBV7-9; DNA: TGTGCCAGCTTGGGGCCGGGCGAGACCCAGTACTTC; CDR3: CASLGPGETQYF
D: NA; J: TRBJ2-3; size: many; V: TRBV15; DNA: TGTGCCACCAGCATCGGGGGAAATACGCAGTATTTT; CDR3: CATSIGGNTQYF
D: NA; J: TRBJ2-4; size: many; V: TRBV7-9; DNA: TGTGCCAGCAGTTCTTTAGAGGCGATAGCCAAAAACATTCAGTACTTC; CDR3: CASSSLEAIAKNIQYF
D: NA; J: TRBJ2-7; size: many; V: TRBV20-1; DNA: TGCAGTGCTCGGGGAGGGGGGGAAAAGAGCTCCTACGAGCAGTACTTC; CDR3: CSARGGGEKSSYEQYF
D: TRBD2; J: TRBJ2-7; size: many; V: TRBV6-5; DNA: TGTGCCAGCAGCCCAGGACTAGCGGGGGGCGGCAGCGAGCAGTACTTC; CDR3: CASSPGLAGGGSEQYF
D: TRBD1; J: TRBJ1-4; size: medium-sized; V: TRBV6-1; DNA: TGTGCCAGCAGTGCGGACAGGGTTGAAAAACTGTTTTTT; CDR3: CASSADRVEKLFF
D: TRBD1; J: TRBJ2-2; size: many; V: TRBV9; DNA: TGTGCCAGCAGCGCACATACAGGGGCCACCGGGGAGCTGTTTTTT; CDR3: CASSAHTGATGELFF
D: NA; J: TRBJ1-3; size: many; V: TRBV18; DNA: TGTGCCAGCTCACCACCGGACATCGAGCACTCTGGAAACACCATATATTTT; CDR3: CASSPPDIEHSGNTIYF
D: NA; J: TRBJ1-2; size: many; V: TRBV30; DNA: TGTGCCTGGAGTATCCCTTTGTGGGAGGATTATGGCTACACCTTC; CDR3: CAWSIPLWEDYGYTF
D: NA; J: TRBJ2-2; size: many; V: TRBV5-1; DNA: TGCGCCAGCAGCCTCCGGGGAAACACCGGGGAGCTGTTTTTT; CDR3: CASSLRGNTGELFF
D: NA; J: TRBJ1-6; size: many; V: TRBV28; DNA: TGTGCCAGCAGTCCCCGGGTGCTCGAAAGGAATTCACCCCTCCACTTT; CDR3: CASSPRVLERNSPLHF
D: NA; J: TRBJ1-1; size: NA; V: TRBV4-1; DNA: TGCGCCAGCAGCCATGCAGAGGAGACAGCGAACACTGAAGCTTTCTTT; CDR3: CASSHAEETANTEAFF
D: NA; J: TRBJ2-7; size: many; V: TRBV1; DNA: TGCACCAGCAGCCAAGATCCCCTAGCCTATGAGCAGTACTTC; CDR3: CTSSQDPLAYEQYF
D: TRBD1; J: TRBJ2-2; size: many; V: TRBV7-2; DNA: TGTGCCAGCAGCCAAGACAGGGGATTTGTCACCGGGGAGCTGTTTTTT; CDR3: CASSQDRGFVTGELFF
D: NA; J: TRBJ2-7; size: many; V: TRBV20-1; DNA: TGCAGTGCTAGAAATCCGGGGGCATACTCTTACGAGCAGTACTTC; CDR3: CSARNPGAYSYEQYF
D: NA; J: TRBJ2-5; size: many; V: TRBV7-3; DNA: TGTGCCAGCAGCCCGGGACTGGGGGGAAAGGAGACCCAGTACTTC; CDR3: CASSPGLGGKETQYF
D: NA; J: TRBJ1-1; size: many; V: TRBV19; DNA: TGTGCCAGTAGCCAGGGTAGGGATGAAGCTTTCTTT; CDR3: CASSQGRDEAFF
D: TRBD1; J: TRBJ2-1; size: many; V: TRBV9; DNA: TGTGCCAGCTCGGGACAGGGATACAATGAGCAGTTCTTC; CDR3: CASSGQGYNEQFF
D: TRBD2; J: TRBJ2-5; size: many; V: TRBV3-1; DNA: TGTGCCAGCAGCCCAACCCAGACTAGCGAAGAGACCCAGTACTTC; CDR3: CASSPTQTSEETQYF
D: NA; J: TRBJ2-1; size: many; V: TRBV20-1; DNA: TGCAGTGCTAGAGGGGAGCGGAGCGGGTTCAATGAGCAGTTCTTC; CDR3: CSARGERSGFNEQFF
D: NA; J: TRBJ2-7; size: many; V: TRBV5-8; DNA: TGTGCCAGCAGCTTGGCCCCAGGTCTCTCCTACGAGCAGTACTTC; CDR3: CASSLAPGLSYEQYF
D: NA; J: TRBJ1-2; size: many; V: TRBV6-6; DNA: TGTGCCAGCAGTTACTATACCAAAACAGGGAGGTATGGCTACACCTTC; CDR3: CASSYYTKTGRYGYTF
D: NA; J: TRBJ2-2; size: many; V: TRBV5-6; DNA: TGTGCCAGCAGCTTGTGGTTCTGGGCGGGGACGAACACCGGGGAGCTGTTTTTT; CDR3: CASSLWFWAGTNTGELFF
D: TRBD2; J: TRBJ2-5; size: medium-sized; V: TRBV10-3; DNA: TGTGCCATCAGCCGCGGACTAGCGGGGGAAGAGACCCAGTACTTC; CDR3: CAISRGLAGEETQYF
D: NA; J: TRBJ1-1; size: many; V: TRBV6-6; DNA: TGTGCCAGCAGTTATAGGGACCCGGTAATGAACACTGAAGCTTTCTTT; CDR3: CASSYRDPVMNTEAFF
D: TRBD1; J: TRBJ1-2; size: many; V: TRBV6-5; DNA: TGTGCCAGCAGTTACCGGACAGGGGGATACTATGGCTACACCTTC; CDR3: CASSYRTGGYYGYTF
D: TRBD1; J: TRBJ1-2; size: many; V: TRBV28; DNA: TGTGCCAGCAGTTTGTTTGGACAGGGGTTGGATGGCTACACCTTC; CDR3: CASSLFGQGLDGYTF
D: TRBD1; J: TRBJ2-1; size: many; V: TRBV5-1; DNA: TGCGCCAGCAGCGCGGGACAGGGGCTTAATCTTTACAATGAGCAGTTCTTC; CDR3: CASSAGQGLNLYNEQFF
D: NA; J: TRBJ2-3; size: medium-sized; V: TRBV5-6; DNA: TGTGCCAGCAGCTTGGACAGTCGCACAGATACGCAGTATTTT; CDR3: CASSLDSRTDTQYF
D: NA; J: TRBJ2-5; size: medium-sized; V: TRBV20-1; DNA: TGCAGTGCTAGACCTGGGGGGTGGGCTCAAGAGACCCAGTACTTC; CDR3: CSARPGGWAQETQYF
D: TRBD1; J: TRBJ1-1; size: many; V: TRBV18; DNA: TGTGCCAGCTCACCCTTAGACAGGGCCACTGAAGCTTTCTTT; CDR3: CASSPLDRATEAFF
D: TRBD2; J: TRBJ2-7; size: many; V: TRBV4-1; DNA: TGCGCCAGCAGCCAAGTTGGGGCGGGGGGCAGCTCCTACGAGCAGTACTTC; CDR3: CASSQVGAGGSSYEQYF
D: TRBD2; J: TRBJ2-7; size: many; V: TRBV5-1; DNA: TGCGCCAGCAGCAAACTAGCGGGGGGTCACGAGCAGTACTTC; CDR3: CASSKLAGGHEQYF
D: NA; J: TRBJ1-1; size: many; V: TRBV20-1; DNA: TGCAGTGCTAGAGATTGGGGGCAGTTTCTGGCTTTCTTT; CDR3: CSARDWGQFLAFF
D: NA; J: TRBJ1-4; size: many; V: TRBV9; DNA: TGTGCCAGCAGCGTAGGGGCAGGGGCTGGAGAAAAACTGTTTTTT; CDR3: CASSVGAGAGEKLFF
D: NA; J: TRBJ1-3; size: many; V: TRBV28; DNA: TGTGCCAGCAGTTTACTGGACACCTATGGAAACACCATATATTTT; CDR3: CASSLLDTYGNTIYF
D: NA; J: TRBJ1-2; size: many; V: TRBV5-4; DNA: TGTGCCAGCAGTGAGCCCCAGGCGGGGTATGGCTACACCTTC; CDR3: CASSEPQAGYGYTF